This TCR beta chain originates from a study of identical twins. In its sample, this clonotype was seen a few times. Its matching antigen is unknown. With 2 bases clipped from V and 10 bases from J, the junction kept 11 bases outside the gene matches. The CDR3 is 16 residues long. Germline V lookup: CDR1 KGHSH, CDR2 LQKENI. The study's findings and limits: The study based its conclusions on cross-sectional statistical analysis and did not follow the same donors. Within beta out-of-frame sequences, the excess sharing observed between twins was weaker.

TCRdb reanalysed the 5' RACE reads using MiXCR and keeps one entry per CDR3 protein. Of 450,000 to 500,000 distinct CDR3 sequences listed, 14% were seen once; the top ten hold 0.98%. These data were also filed under a second study, of yellow fever vaccine responses in identical twins.

V is TRBV18 and J is TRBJ2-1, with 10 bases fitting TRBD2. The specimen sequenced was CD4+ T cells sorted from blood. The clonotype originates from a woman aged 18 to 35 in good health. The CDR3 sequence: CASSPLQAGGQGEQFF. In DNA form, the CDR3 reads TGTGCCAGCTCACCATTGCAAGCGGGGGGGCAAGGGGAGCAGTTCTTC.